This T cell receptor (beta chain) came from a study of blood T cells in healthy people across ages. To note about this clonotype: This sequence may be a read error, since a much larger clone differs from it by one base.

This CDR3 has 16 residues. Looked up from germline, CDR1 is MNHEY and CDR2 is SVGAGI. A second roughly 7 to 11 cycle PCR used barcoded and J-beta primers. The template-switch adaptor was a 5' adaptor with 12 random nucleotides. It tagged each cDNA molecule. One entry per CDR3 protein, called by TCRdb with MiXCR from the 5' RACE reads. The data hold some 930,000 distinct CDR3 sequences, with almost 30% observed a single time. The sample also formed part of further work on T cells of mothers and their children.

The sequencing input was blood. The clonotype comes from a woman between 40 and 50 years old in good health. J is TRBJ1-4 and V is TRBV6-5, with unresolved D. CDR3 DNA sequence: TGTGCCAGCAGTCGCACATGGAGTCAAATTAATGAAAAACCGTTTTTT. This translates into CASSRTWSQINEKPFF.